This T cell receptor (beta chain) originates from a study of CD8 T cells in ankylosing spondylitis. Points from the study as a whole: Significantly higher representation of disease-linked clones was reported for matched ankylosing spondylitis synovial fluid.

Quantitative 5'-RACE with molecular barcodes was used to make the TCR beta libraries. Each CDR3 protein is one row after TCRdb ran MiXCR on the 5' RACE reads. The table records approximately 200,000 distinct CDR3 sequences, around 13% of them present only once. CDR3 size: 17 residues. The V and J ends lost 0 bases and 7 bases, in that order; junction bases with no gene match: 10. Germline loops: CDR1 MDHEN, CDR2 SYDVKM. Details on this clonotype: The antigen is undetermined. This may come from a read error, since a much larger clone is one base off.

The chain has TRBV28 and TRBJ2-1, with TRBD1 matching over 9 bases. The sequenced sample was blood, either unsorted or a sorted T cell fraction (not recorded which). The sequence came from a male donor with ankylosing spondylitis or in good health (not recorded which). CDR3 protein: CASSLWGTGSGINEQFF. The DNA for the CDR3 is TGTGCCAGCAGTTTATGGGGGACAGGGAGCGGGATTAATGAGCAGTTCTTC.